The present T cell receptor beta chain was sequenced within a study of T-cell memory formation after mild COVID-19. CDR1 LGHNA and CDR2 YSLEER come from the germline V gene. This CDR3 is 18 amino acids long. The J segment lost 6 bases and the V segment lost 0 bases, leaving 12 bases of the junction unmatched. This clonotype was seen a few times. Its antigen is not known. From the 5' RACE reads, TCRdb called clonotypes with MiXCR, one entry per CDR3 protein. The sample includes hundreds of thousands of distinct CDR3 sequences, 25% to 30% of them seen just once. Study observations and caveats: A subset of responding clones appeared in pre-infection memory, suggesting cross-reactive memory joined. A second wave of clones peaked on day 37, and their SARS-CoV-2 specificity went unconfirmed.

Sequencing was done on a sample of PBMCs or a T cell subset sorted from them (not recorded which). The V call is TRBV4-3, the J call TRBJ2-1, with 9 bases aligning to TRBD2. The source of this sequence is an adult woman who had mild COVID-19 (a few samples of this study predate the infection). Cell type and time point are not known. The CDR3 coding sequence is TGCGCCAGCAGCCAAGAGGTGTTTCTAGCGGGAAGGAGCAATGAGCAGTTCTTC. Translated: CASSQEVFLAGRSNEQFF.